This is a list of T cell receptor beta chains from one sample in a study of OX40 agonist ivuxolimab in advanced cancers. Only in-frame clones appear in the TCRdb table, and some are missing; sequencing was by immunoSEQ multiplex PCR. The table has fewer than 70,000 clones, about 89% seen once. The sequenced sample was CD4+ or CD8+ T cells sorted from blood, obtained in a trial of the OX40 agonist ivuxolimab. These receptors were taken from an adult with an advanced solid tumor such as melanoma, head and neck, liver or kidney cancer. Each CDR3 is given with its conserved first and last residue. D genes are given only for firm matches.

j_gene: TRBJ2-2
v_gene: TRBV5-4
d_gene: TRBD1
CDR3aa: CASRGVGQGTTGELFF

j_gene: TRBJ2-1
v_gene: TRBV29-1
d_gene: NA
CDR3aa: CSATTRVSYNEQFF

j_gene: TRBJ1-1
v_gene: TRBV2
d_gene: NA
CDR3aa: CASRWGPNTEAFF

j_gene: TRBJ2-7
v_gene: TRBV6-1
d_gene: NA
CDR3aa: CASILGKGGYEQYF

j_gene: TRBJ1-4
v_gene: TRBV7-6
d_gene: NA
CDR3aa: CASSPQSVGDNEKLFF

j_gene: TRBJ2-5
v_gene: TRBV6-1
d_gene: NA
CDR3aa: CASRRSRGQETQYF

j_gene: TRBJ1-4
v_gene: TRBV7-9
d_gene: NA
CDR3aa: CASSLRQANEKLFF

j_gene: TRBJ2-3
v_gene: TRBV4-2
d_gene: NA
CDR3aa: CASSHSLTTDTQYF

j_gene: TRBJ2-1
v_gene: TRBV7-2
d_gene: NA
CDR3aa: CASSLWGWGEQFF

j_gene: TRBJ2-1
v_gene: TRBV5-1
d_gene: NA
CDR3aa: CASSPGTNPNYEQFF

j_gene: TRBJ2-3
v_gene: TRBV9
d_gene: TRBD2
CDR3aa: CASSIGLAERTDTQYF

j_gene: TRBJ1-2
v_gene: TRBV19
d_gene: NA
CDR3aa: CASTPPVGVNYGYTF

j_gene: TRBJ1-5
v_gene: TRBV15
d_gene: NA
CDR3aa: CATSRDRDNQPQHF

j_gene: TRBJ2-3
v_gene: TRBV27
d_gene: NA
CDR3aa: CASSSRGRSTDTQYF

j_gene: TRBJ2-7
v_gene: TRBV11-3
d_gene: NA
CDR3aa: CASSFGTTYEQYF

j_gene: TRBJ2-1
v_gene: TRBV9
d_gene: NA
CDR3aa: CASSVAGTLDSSYNEQFF

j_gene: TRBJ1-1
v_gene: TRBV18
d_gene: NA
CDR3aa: CASSRDRTEAFF

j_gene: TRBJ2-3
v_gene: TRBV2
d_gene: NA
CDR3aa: CASSAGLSTDTQYF

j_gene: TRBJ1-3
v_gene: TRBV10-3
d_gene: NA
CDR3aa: CAISGTVSGNTIYF

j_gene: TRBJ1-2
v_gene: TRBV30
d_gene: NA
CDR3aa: CAWKYGTSANYGYTF

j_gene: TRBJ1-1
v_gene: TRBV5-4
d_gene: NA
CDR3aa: CASSLAGVGTEAFF

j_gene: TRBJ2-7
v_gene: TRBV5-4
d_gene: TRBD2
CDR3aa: CASSGHRSGSSYEQYF

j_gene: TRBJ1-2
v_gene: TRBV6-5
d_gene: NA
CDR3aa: CATHPPGGYGYTF

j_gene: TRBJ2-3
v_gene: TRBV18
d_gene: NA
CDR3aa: CASSRGSGLLISTDTQYF

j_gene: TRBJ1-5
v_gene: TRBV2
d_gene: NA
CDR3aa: CASSVQGNSNQPQHF

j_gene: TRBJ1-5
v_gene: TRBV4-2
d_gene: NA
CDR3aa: CASSQDGAGSNQPQHF

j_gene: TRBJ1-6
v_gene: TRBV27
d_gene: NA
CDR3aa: CASNPGGQPNSPLHF

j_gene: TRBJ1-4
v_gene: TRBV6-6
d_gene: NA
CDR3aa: CASRNPETAGRQKLFF

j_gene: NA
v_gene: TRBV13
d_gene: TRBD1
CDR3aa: CASSLLAGGGEQYF

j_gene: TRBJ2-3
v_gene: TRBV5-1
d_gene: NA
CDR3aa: CASSLSSDTQYF

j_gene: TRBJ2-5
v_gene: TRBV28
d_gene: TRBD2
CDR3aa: CASRPTLGREGRETQYF

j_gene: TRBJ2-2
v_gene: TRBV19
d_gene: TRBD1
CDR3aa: CASSNRAFSRDRGPGELFF

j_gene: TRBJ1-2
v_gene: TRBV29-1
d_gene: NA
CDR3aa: CSVGGGGYGYTF

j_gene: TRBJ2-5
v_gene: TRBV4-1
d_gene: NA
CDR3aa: CASSQVGPGTETQYF

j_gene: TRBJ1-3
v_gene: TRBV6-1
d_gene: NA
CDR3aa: CASSEYGGSSGNTIYF

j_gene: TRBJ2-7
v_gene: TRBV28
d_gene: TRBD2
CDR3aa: CASSFRIVAGQSYEQYF

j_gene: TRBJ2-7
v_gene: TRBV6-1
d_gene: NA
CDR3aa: CASLPGGLSYEQYF

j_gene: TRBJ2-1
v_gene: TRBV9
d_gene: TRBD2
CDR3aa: CASSPTGRDYNEQFF

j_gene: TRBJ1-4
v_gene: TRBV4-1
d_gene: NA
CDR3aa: CASSQAPGVEKLFF

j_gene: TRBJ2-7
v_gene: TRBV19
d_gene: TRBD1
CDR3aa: CASSRGQGVSTTGEQYF

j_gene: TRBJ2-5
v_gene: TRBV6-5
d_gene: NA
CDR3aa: CASSYGQGLRETQYF

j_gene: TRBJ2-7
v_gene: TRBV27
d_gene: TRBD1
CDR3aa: CASRKNRGPYEQYF

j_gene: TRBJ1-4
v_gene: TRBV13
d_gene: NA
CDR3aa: CASSTTGPGEKLFF

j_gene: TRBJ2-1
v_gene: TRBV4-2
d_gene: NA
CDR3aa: CASSQDRGRQFF

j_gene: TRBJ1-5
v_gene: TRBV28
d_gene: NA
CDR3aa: CASSLPGSGQPQHF

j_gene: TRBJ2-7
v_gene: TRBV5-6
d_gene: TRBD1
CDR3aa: CASSGGQGAYEQYF

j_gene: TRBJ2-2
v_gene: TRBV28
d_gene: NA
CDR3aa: CASSLKTYGAGELFF

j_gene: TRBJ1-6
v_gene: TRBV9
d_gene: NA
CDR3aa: CASSVSGAIGSPLHF

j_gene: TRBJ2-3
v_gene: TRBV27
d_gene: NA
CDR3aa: CASSSAPGGSSTDTQYF

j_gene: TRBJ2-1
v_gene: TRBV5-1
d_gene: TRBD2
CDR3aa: CASSLELAGGNEQFF

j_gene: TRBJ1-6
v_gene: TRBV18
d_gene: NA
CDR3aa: CASSPGSSSYNSPLHF

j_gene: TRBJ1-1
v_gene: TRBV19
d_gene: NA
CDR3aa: CASSIDGPQVHTEAFF

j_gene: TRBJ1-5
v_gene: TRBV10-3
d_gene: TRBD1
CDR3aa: CAIREDRDNQPQHF

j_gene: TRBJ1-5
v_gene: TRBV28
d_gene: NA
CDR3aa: CASSSGTYNSNQPQHF

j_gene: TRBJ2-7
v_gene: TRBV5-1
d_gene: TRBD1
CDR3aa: CASSSGGTGFSYEQYF

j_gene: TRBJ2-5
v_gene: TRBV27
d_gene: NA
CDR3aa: CASSPGTRETQYF

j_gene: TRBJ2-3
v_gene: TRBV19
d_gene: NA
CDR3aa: CASTPVGGTDTQYF

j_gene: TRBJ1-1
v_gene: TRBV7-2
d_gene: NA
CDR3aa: CASSPQGYTEAFF

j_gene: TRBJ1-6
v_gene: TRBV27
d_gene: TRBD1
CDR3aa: CASASPFRDRVDSPLHF

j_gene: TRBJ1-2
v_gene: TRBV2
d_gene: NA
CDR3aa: CASSVWGDGYTF